This T cell receptor beta chain was identified during a study of shared clonotypes between healthy human individuals. Assay used: immunoSEQ multiplex PCR; TCRdb lists only in-frame clones, some missing. Counted here are around 980,000 clones, around 78% occurring once; the ten biggest clones make up 0.6% to 0.75%. The J segment lost 0 bases and the V segment lost 5 bases, leaving 5 bases of the junction unmatched. Germline CDR1 reads SGHRS; CDR2 reads YFSETQ. CDR3 size: 15 residues. This TCR was sampled from a man younger than 35 in good health. Some clones in this sample may be carry-over from other donors' samples. The chain joins TRBV5-1 to TRBJ1-3; TRBD1 matches 7 bases. The source material was memory CD4+ T cells from PBMCs. As for subset: CD45RA-negative fraction. The CDR3 region is CASRGGQNSGNTIYF. The DNA for the CDR3 is TGCGCCAGCAGAGGGGGACAGAACTCTGGAAACACCATATATTTT.